This TCR beta chain was sequenced during a study of cytomegalovirus exposure and HLA in healthy donors (dated by TCRdb to 2016 to 2017). Turning to the overall study: An earlier analysis of approximately 590 of the donors reported approximately 300 Gb of sequence data and roughly 110 million unique TCR beta sequences from 150 million to 200 million T cells. In a later analysis, previously published TCR beta repertoires from several hundred donors were re-analyzed and high-resolution HLA genotyping was added so that TCR occurrence patterns could be studied. Class I and class II HLA loci were covered by the typing at four-digit resolution. Along with the approximately 700-subject first cohort, a separate validation cohort of roughly 110 different subjects was used. Approximately 310 gigabases of sequencing data and around 80 million unique TCR sequences made up an early release that covered around 640 HLA-typed donors. The study was designed to test whether signatures of past pathogen exposure could be identified by cataloging public T cell receptors. Rather than drawing on any new phenotypic data, the later analysis identified candidate immune exposures from TCR beta sequences and the way those sequences occurred across donors. Of the approximately 400 genotyped donors, 70% to 90% were placed in the genetic ancestry cluster associated with self-reported Caucasian donors. The study used immunosequencing to profile the T cell repertoires of 666 subjects and linked those repertoires to cytomegalovirus serostatus. The number of typed donors differed by locus: roughly 620-640 for A, B, C, DRB1 and DQB1; 522 for DQA1; 606 for DPA1; and some 450 for DPB1. Donor age, sex, ethnicity and CMV serostatus were compiled together with the repertoire data. A handful of DR-DQ haplotypes were handled as single units for association and clustering because linkage in the cohort was strong. A later genetic analysis took genome-wide SNP genotypes for about 55% of the roughly 670 donors and used that subset as a discovery cohort. Among 398 genotyped donors of the cohort, an average of about 240,000 unique TCR beta nucleotide sequences were sequenced per donor, around 20% of them non-productive. An earlier analysis of approximately 500 of the donors applied high-throughput TCR beta sequencing to assess whether each TCR beta V gene segment acted as functional or pseudogenic. The study combined high-throughput TCR immunosequencing, statistical association of individual TCRs with disease status, and machine learning to predict cytomegalovirus infection status. All discovery cohort repertoires had been generated using a single sequencing platform.

The receptor library was made with the immunoSEQ multiplex PCR assay. For the multiplex PCR, a mixture combining 60 forward primers for TCR Vbeta segments and 13 reverse primers for TCR Jbeta segments was used. The CDR3 region of rearranged TCR beta genes was amplified from genomic DNA with a multiplex PCR assay. The Illumina HiSeq System was used to sequence the amplified TCR beta libraries as 87-base-pair reads. The original pipeline was this. A later analysis tallied roughly 78 million unique TCR beta chains across the roughly 610 repertoires, and about 12 million of those chains were shared by two or more donors. Raw reads were error-corrected and collapsed into unique sequences with a nearest-neighbor algorithm that merged closely related sequences to remove PCR and sequencing errors. To assign V, D and J gene segments, CDR3 sequences were aligned to IMGT reference sequences. For a sequence to be retained, a match of at least six nucleotides to both a V gene segment and a J gene segment was required. A rearrangement was called productive if the CDR3 had no stop codons and remained in frame with V and J, and every other rearrangement was called non-productive. Following IMGT convention, CDR3 was defined as the stretch from the second conserved V-encoded cysteine to the conserved J-encoded phenylalanine. The earlier analysis of about 590 of the donors excluded sequences that lacked an unambiguous match to a single V gene segment. An earlier analysis of over 450 of the donors classified V segments as functional when productive rearrangements were above 56.7% and as segregating when the standard deviation between donors was above 5%. To diagnose cytomegalovirus status from the catalog of TCR beta chain sequences, a statistical classification framework was built. A later analysis assigned V and J genes by comparing TCR nucleotide sequences with IMGT/GENE-DB human TR gene sequences. In a later analysis, CDR3 sequences and most-parsimonious VDJ recombination scenarios were assigned using the TCRdist pipeline. In a later analysis, each TCR beta chain was defined by its CDR3 amino acid sequence together with its V-gene family, and reads lacking a unique V-gene family were excluded. In a later analysis, fewer than 650 highly shared, low-generation-probability nucleotide sequences were removed to address suspected cross-contamination and a sequencing artifact. In a later analysis, a clonal expansion index was calculated for each public chain from normalized within-repertoire ranks of inferred template counts. Generation probabilities in a later analysis came from a VDJ recombination model fitted to out-of-frame rearrangements, and those results were checked against IGoR. In a later analysis, hypergeometric tests were used to score TCR-TCR, TCR-HLA and TCR-CMV co-occurrence, with a repertoire-size bias correction applied to TCR pairs. False discovery rates were estimated in a later analysis by permuting HLA or CMV assignments 20 times. In a later analysis, co-occurring TCRs were grouped with DBSCAN, and TCRdist sequence similarity was added when clustering was performed within HLA-allele-positive subsets. Repertoires with fewer than 30,000 or more than 120,000 public chains, plus five repertoires with anomalous nucleotide sharing, were excluded from co-occurrence clustering. The immuneACCESS repertoire file appears here via TCRdb, limited to in-frame rearrangements. These files lack a portion of the clones; in checked studies, under half of the deficit traces to unresolved V genes, and the cause of the others is not known. The V and J calls and clone size were taken over from that table, and D and trimming were inferred from the DNA. The sample table shows under 150,000 clones, and 55% to 75% are seen once. Clones ranked in the top ten supply about 3.1% of the sample.

As concerns this clone: What this receptor recognizes is not known. No base quality values were provided; no much bigger clone lies one nucleotide off.

The study at large found these results: A later analysis associated about 16,000 TCR beta sequences with specific HLA alleles at a false discovery rate of 0.05. In this cohort, only TCR beta chains were sequenced, and detectable features were limited by the absence of alpha or paired-chain data. Cytomegalovirus status was reported to be diagnosed by the classifier with high specificity and sensitivity in both the original and validation cohorts. Linkage disequilibrium might explain the correlated functional status among segregating V segments, but an unknown experimental factor could not be ruled out. Some IMGT-functional V segments, including TRBV6-2 and TRBV6-3, could not be told apart with the 87-base-pair reads, so those segments were excluded. A later genetic analysis associated a missense DCLRE1C variant with V-gene and J-gene trimming of TCR beta chains, and an independent cohort replicated the association. In a later genetic analysis, fewer N-insertions in productive TCRs were reported among donors in an Asian-associated ancestry cluster than the approximately 710-donor mean. A total of some 180 TCR beta chains were listed by the study as associated with cytomegalovirus. The earlier analysis of fewer than 750 of the donors excluded 15 to 20 rarely observed V segments, including chromosome 9 orphons, because counts were too low. A later analysis found that most CMV-associated TCR beta chains appeared HLA-restricted, with HLA associations seemingly driven largely by CMV exposure. Roughly uniform sequencing depth across donors was assumed in presence/absence analyses, although this assumption may not hold. In an earlier analysis of 500 to 650 of the donors, most TCR beta V segments appeared in productive rearrangements about 87% or about 30% of the time, broadly matching IMGT annotations. While some public TCRs were present in many individuals, most TCR sequences turned up only very rarely across donors. A few of the identified cytomegalovirus-associated TCR beta chains were confirmed in vitro to be specific for cytomegalovirus antigens. Because some donors lacked HLA typing at each locus, the association tests relied only on the typed subset. A group of highly shared sequence variants was considered likely to be a technical artifact of the sequencing pipeline. The only immune exposure information available for the cohort was CMV serostatus. Assigning TCR associations to individual alleles was difficult when HLA alleles, especially DR and DQ, strongly co-occurred. A later analysis found that HLA-associated TCR beta chains were more clonally expanded and had lower generation probabilities than equally common non-associated chains. A later analysis reported that several top co-occurrence clusters appeared linked to parvovirus B19, influenza, CMV and Epstein-Barr virus. The authors suggested that the approach could potentially be generalized to other disease states and immunological phenotypes. A further reported finding was that TCR beta sequences accurately predicted the HLA-A and HLA-B alleles for most subjects in the first cohort. According to a later analysis, TCR association rates differed among HLA loci, with DRB1 alleles showing the most associated TCRs and HLA-C alleles showing the fewest.

Based on the germline V gene (reference sequence), the CDR1 and CDR2 sequences are SGHNT and YYREEE. The CDR3 sequence holds 17 residues, the cysteine and phenylalanine included. Only CDR3 DNA is held: 51 bases, read in frame from base 1. V loses 4 bases, J loses 4 bases, and the germline ends lie 22 bases apart. In total, more than 500 healthy bone marrow donors made up the cohort. All cohort members were sampled while nominally healthy, although unrecorded immune exposures were likely present. CMV serostatus was positive for 289 and negative for about 55% of the roughly 670 cohort members, and was not recorded for this donor. Each donor provided a peripheral blood sample, and peripheral blood mononuclear cells were used for TCR beta sequencing. Genomic DNA extraction from the blood cell samples was performed with the Qiagen DNeasy Blood Extraction Kit.

The sequence was collected from a human donor in good health. Sequencing was performed on PBMCs. The receptor chain draws on TRBV5-4 and TRBJ2-3; a tentative D call is TRBD2 (6 bases match). The bases are TGTGCCAGCAGCCCCCCAGGTGGGGCCCGGGGGTCAGATACGCAGTATTTT. The encoded protein is CASSPPGGARGSDTQYF.